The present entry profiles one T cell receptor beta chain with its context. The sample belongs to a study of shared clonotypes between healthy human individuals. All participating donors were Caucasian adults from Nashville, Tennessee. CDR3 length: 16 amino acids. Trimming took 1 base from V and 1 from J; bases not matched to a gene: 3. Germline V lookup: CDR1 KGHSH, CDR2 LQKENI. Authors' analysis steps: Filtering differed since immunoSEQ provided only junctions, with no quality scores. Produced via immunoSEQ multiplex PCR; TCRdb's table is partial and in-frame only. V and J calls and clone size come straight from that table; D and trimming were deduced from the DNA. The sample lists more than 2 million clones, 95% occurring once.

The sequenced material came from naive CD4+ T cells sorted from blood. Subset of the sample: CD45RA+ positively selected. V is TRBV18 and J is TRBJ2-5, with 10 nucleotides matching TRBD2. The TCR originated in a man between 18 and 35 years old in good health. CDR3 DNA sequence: TGTGCCAGCTCACCACTCTCTAGCGGGGGCCAAGAGACCCAGTACTTC. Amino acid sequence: CASSPLSSGGQETQYF.